This T cell receptor (beta chain) was captured in a study of T cell clones after liver transplantation. This CDR3 spans 11 amino acids. Germline assignment: CDR1 DFQATT and CDR2 SNEGSKA (reference sequence). The ends were cut back, 1 base at V and 10 bases at J, with 8 bases in the middle. Assay used: immunoSEQ multiplex PCR; TCRdb lists only in-frame clones, some missing. Of about 75,000 clones detected, approximately 80% appear once; the ten largest clones hold 2% to 2.5%. The source material was CD4+ T cells from blood, sampled around 50 months after liver transplant. The receptor was isolated from a human patient who received a liver transplant. Some T cells here may be from the graft donor. The chain is built from TRBV20-1 and TRBJ2-1; no reliable D call. The DNA for the CDR3 is TGCAGTGCTAGAGTACCTTCGGAGCAGTTCTTC. Translated, it gives CSARVPSEQFF.